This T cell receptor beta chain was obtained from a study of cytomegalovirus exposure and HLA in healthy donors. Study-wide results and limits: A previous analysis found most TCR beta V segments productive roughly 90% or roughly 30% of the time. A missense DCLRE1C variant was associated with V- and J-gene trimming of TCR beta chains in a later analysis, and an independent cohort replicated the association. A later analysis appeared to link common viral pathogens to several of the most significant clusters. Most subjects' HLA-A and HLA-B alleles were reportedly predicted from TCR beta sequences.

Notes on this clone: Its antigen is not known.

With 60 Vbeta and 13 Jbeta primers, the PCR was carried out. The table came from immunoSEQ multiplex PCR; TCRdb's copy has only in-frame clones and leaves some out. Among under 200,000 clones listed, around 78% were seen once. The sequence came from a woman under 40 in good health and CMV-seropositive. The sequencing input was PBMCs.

CDR3 in amino acids: CASSRAGLTDIQETQYF. As DNA, the CDR3 is TGCGCCAGCAGCCGGGCGGGACTTACTGATATCCAAGAGACCCAGTACTTC. This chain joins TRBV5-1 and TRBJ2-5; a weak D match, TRBD2 (6 bases). The CDR3 length is 17 residues. V gave up 4 bases and J gave up 1 base, with 20 bases separating them. The germline V gene encodes CDR1 SGHRS and CDR2 YFSETQ.